Presented here are 10 T cell receptor beta chains from one specimen sequenced in a study of technical replicates of blood from a handful of donors. Data came from immunoSEQ multiplex PCR; TCRdb stores just in-frame clones and leaves some out. The sample has 65,000 to 85,000 clones; approximately 94% are singletons. Material: T cells isolated from PBMCs. These receptors all come from a human donor in good health.

The V gene is TRBV7-3, the J gene TRBJ2-7; the D gene is possibly TRBD2 (5 bases). Trimming took 1 base from V and 3 from J, leaving 7 bases between them. Germline V gene sequence: CDR1 SGHTA, CDR2 FQGTGA. The CDR3 totals 13 residues. Here the CDR3 reads CASSLIEGYEQYF. CDR3 coding DNA: TGTGCCAGCAGCTTAATCGAGGGCTACGAGCAGTACTTC.

The CDR3 DNA reads TGCAGCGTTGTTGGTAGACTCAATGAGCAGTTCTTC. Encoded protein: CSVVGRLNEQFF. This sequence joins TRBV29-1 and TRBJ2-1; D call uncertain. This CDR3 comprises 12 residues. Per germline, CDR1 SQVTM and CDR2 ANQGSEA. Trimming took 4 bases from V and 6 from J, leaving 10 bases between them.

A word on this clone: Germline is not matched at one junction end, which may reflect a read error. J is TRBJ1-1 and V is TRBV7-7, with D unresolved. The germline V gene encodes CDR1 SSHAT and CDR2 FNYEAQ (reference sequence). CDR3 length: 13 amino acids. The CDR3 loop is CASSSSQVTEAFF. CDR3 bases: TGTGCTAGCAGCTCCAGTCAGGTTACTGAAGCTTTCTTT.

The genes are TRBV27 and TRBJ2-7, with 10 bases fitting TRBD1. V trimming: 3 bases; J trimming: 5 bases; junction bases outside the gene matches: 7. Germline-derived CDR1 and CDR2 are MNHEY and SMNVEV (reference sequence). This CDR3 is built from 15 residues. Here the CDR3 DNA reads TGTGCCAGCAGTTTCGACAGGGGGCGGCGGGACGAGCAGTACTTC. This encodes CASSFDRGRRDEQYF.

This chain connects TRBV18 to TRBJ1-1, with D possibly TRBD1 on 5 matching bases. Germline-derived CDR1 and CDR2 are KGHSH and LQKENI. The V end was cut by 2 bases, the J end by 2 bases, with 12 bases between. The CDR3 extends over 15 amino acids. The CDR3 sequence is CASSPVGPINTEAFF. CDR3 nucleotides: TGTGCCAGCTCACCAGTGGGGCCTATCAACACTGAAGCTTTCTTT.

The V and J genes are TRBV28 and TRBJ2-2; 12 bases are shared with TRBD2. Losses at the gene ends were 3 bases for V and 5 bases for J; bases not matched to a gene: 4. Germline loops: CDR1 MDHEN, CDR2 SYDVKM. This CDR3 region has 16 residues. The CDR3 DNA reads as TGTGCCAGCAGTTTGCTAGCGGGAGGGCCGACCGGGGAGCTGTTTTTT. Amino acid sequence: CASSLLAGGPTGELFF.

This clone was seen once. The chain carries TRBV7-3 and TRBJ2-3; D might be TRBD1 (5 bases). Trimming stripped 5 bases from V and 6 bases from J, with 15 bases between. Germline loops: CDR1 SGHTA, CDR2 FQGTGA. The CDR3 length is 14 residues. The CDR3 loop is CASSPGPPGDTQYF. DNA for the CDR3: TGTGCCAGCAGCCCCGGGCCCCCAGGGGATACGCAGTATTTT.

The chain has TRBV12-5 and TRBJ2-3; TRBD2 matches at 10 bases. The V gene end was trimmed by 7 bases and the J gene end by 4 bases; junction bases not matched to a gene: 8. The germline V gene has CDR1 LGHNT and CDR2 FRNRAP. The CDR3 is made up of 15 amino acids. The CDR3 region is CASARTSGTSDTQYF. DNA of the CDR3: TGTGCTAGTGCCAGAACTAGCGGGACGTCAGATACGCAGTATTTT.

The genes are TRBV10-2 and TRBJ2-2; 8 nucleotides match TRBD1. The germline CDR1 and CDR2 sequences are WSHSY and SAAADI. V gave up 4 bases and J gave up 9 bases; unmatched junction bases: 4. This CDR3 has 13 amino acids. CDR3 coding DNA: TGCGCCAGCAGTGGACAGGGGAAACGGGAGCTGTTTTTT. Amino acid sequence: CASSGQGKRELFF.

This clone occurred once. The V and J genes are TRBV6-4 and TRBJ2-2; TRBD1 matches at 9 bases. This CDR3 spans 13 amino acids. After removal of 6 bases from V and 9 bases from J, the junction contained 5 bases not matched to a gene. Germline V gene data show CDR1 as MRHNA and CDR2 as SNTAGT. The CDR3 nucleotides are TGTGCCAGCAGGGAGACAGGGGGACGGGAGCTGTTTTTT. Amino acids: CASRETGGRELFF.